One T cell receptor (beta chain) is described in this entry. V lost 4 bases to trimming and J lost 0 bases, with 12 bases between them. Germline CDR1 reads LGHDT; CDR2 reads YNNKEL (reference sequence). The CDR3 spans 16 residues. This sample is part of a study of CD8 T cells in Susac syndrome. Relapsing-remitting disease, either stable or active, was present in the treatment-naive patients who were the multiple sclerosis controls. Negative isolation was applied to CD8+ and CD4+ T cells, and FACS enrichment was applied to TEMRA cells. Reverse transcription of about 0.5 to 1 ug RNA was carried out with random hexamers. It was immunoSEQ multiplex PCR that amplified TCR beta CDR3 across 54 Vbeta and 13 Jbeta. TCRdb re-derived calls from the immunoSEQ multiplex PCR reads in MiXCR, one entry per CDR3 protein. The table shows 130,000 or so distinct CDR3 sequences, with around 85% occurring only once.

This rearrangement joins TRBV3-1 to TRBJ2-2, with a possible D match to TRBD2 (6 bases). The specimen sequenced was CD8+ T cells from PBMCs. This TCR was sampled from a human donor with multiple sclerosis. The CDR3 reads CASSLPTRSNTGELFF. CDR3 in DNA: TGTGCCAGCAGCCTGCCGACTAGGTCGAACACCGGGGAGCTGTTTTTT.